Many counts were recorded for the clone carrying this T cell receptor beta chain. Its antigen is unidentified. TCRdb reanalysed the reads using MiXCR and keeps one entry per CDR3 protein. The table includes approximately 750,000 distinct CDR3 sequences, 35% detected once. This sample is drawn from a study of T cell repertoires in cytomegalovirus infection. For the study at large: Matching HLA type, along with CMV infection, was indicated by public TCR beta signatures. Study observations and caveats: The study identified carriers of CMV plus the relevant HLA from cumulative public TCR beta family frequency. The ex vivo response showed dominance by HLA-C-restricted CMV-specific TCR beta clonotypes.

This CDR3 contains 14 residues. The germline V gene encodes CDR1 LNHDA and CDR2 SQIVND (reference sequence). V gave up 9 bases and J gave up 0 bases; unmatched junction bases: 7. The source is a human donor in good health (CMV status not recorded). Some clones in this sample may be carry-over from other donors' samples. Sequences were obtained from PBMCs. The chain recombines TRBV19 with TRBJ1-1, with TRBD1 identical over 7 bases. CDR3 amino acids: CASSRQGLNTEAFF. In nucleotides, the CDR3 is TGTGCCAGCAGCCGACAGGGATTGAACACTGAAGCTTTCTTT.